These T cell receptor beta chains were read from a single sample in a study of cytomegalovirus exposure and HLA in healthy donors. Sequencing used immunoSEQ multiplex PCR; TCRdb keeps in-frame clones, though not all of them. This repertoire shows some 130,000 clones, approximately 89% found once; its top ten account for more than 1%. The source material was PBMCs. These receptors originate from a woman under 30 in good health and CMV-seronegative. CDR3s include the opening cysteine and the closing phenylalanine or tryptophan. A D gene is named only where the DNA matches it firmly. Clone size is not always given. Where it is, it says once, few, many or a class for expanded clones.

>.|.|TRBV6-5|TRBJ1-1
TGTGCCAGCAGTTACTTAAAGAATGGCGGCACTGAAGCTTTCTTT
CASSYLKNGGTEAFF
>TRBD1|.|TRBV15|TRBJ1-2
TGTGCCACCAGCAGAGGGACAGGGGGCTATGGCTACACCTTC
CATSRGTGGYGYTF
>.|.|TRBV2|TRBJ2-2
TGTGCCAGCAGTGAAGGAATGACAAACACCGGGGAGCTGTTTTTT
CASSEGMTNTGELFF
>.|.|TRBV2|TRBJ1-2
TGTGCCAGCAGTAGGGAACCCGGGGGCTATGGCTACACCTTC
CASSREPGGYGYTF
>TRBD2|.|TRBV7-9|TRBJ2-7
TGTGCCAGCAGCCCGTTGGGGGGGAGGGCCGAGCAGTACTTC
CASSPLGGRAEQYF
>.|.|TRBV18|TRBJ2-1
TGTGCCAGCTCACCACCCCAGGGCAATGAGCAGTTCTTC
CASSPPQGNEQFF
>.|.|TRBV6-5|TRBJ1-1
TGTGCCAGCGGTCACCGGGAAGAAGCTTTCTTT
CASGHREEAFF
>.|.|TRBV9|TRBJ2-5
TGTGCCAGCAGCGTAGACGATAACAGAGAGACCCAGTACTTC
CASSVDDNRETQYF
>.|.|TRBV9|TRBJ2-3
TGTGCCAGCAGCGTAGGCCTAGACACAGATACGCAGTATTTT
CASSVGLDTDTQYF
>TRBD2|.|TRBV5-1|TRBJ2-3
TGCGCCAGCAGCCCGGGACTAGCGGGGGGAACCACAGATACGCAGTATTTT
CASSPGLAGGTTDTQYF
>.|.|TRBV5-1|TRBJ1-4
TGCGCCAGCAGCTCGCGGGACCTCGGGGGGGAAAAACTGTTTTTT
CASSSRDLGGEKLFF
>TRBD2|few|TRBV2|TRBJ2-7
TGTGCCAGCAGTGAAATAGCGGGCCGCTACGAGCAGTACTTC
CASSEIAGRYEQYF
>.|.|TRBV6-1|TRBJ1-6
TGTGCCAGCAGTGAACTCCGGGGTGGAAATTCACCCCTCCACTTT
CASSELRGGNSPLHF
>.|.|TRBV7-9|TRBJ1-1
TGTGCCAGCAGCTCGGAAAAAGGACATTTCAACACTGAAGCTTTCTTT
CASSSEKGHFNTEAFF
>.|.|TRBV19|TRBJ1-4
TGTGCCAGCGGGAAAAGTACGGCAACTAATGAAAAACTGTTTTTT
CASGKSTATNEKLFF
>TRBD2|.|TRBV27|TRBJ2-1
TGTGCCAGCAGTTTGCGGGGGGGAAACAATGAGCAGTTCTTC
CASSLRGGNNEQFF
>.|once|TRBV2|TRBJ2-3
TGTGCCAGCTTGGGTTCAGCGGATACGCAGTATTTT
CASLGSADTQYF
>.|.|TRBV14|TRBJ2-1
TGTGCCAGCAGCCAGGCGGGGTCCATAGGGAACCATGAGCAGTTCTTC
CASSQAGSIGNHEQFF
>.|.|TRBV6-6|TRBJ2-1
TGTGCCAGCAGTTACTCGGTTAGCGACTCCTACAATGAGCAGTTCTTC
CASSYSVSDSYNEQFF
>.|.|TRBV6-6|TRBJ1-1
TGTGCCAGCATCCTGGTGGAGGTGAACACTGAAGCTTTCTTT
CASILVEVNTEAFF
>.|.|TRBV2|TRBJ1-4
TGTGCCAGCAGGAGGAATGAAAAACTGTTTTTT
CASRRNEKLFF
>TRBD1|.|TRBV25-1|TRBJ2-1
TGTGCCAGCAGATATGACAGGGGGCTATACAATGAGCAGTTCTTC
CASRYDRGLYNEQFF
>.|.|TRBV29-1|TRBJ2-1
TGCATCACAGCAGCGGGCTCCTACAATGAGCAGTTCTTC
CITAAGSYNEQFF
>TRBD1|.|TRBV7-3|TRBJ1-2
TGTGCCAGCAGAATCCCAGGACAGGCCCCTAACTATGGCTACACCTTC
CASRIPGQAPNYGYTF
>.|.|TRBV7-8|TRBJ2-7
TGTGCCAGCGCTGCCTCTGGGACAAGAAACTACGAGCAGTACTTC
CASAASGTRNYEQYF
>TRBD1|.|TRBV6-1|TRBJ1-2
TGTGCCAGCAGTGGAGGGGACAGTCTTAACTATGGCTACACCTTC
CASSGGDSLNYGYTF
>.|.|TRBV19|TRBJ1-1
TGTGCCAGTAGTATAGCGCGACAGGTGAACACTGAAGCTTTCTTT
CASSIARQVNTEAFF
>.|.|TRBV27|TRBJ2-5
TGTGCCAGCAGTTCCCCTAGGGGATACCCCCTGCCCCGGGCCCCCAGGGCACAAGAGACCCAGTACTTC
CASSSPRGYPLPRAPRAQETQYF
>TRBD1|.|TRBV6-6|TRBJ1-4
TGTGCCAGCAGTTGGGGACAGGGTCGAGAAAAACTGTTTTTT
CASSWGQGREKLFF
>TRBD1|once|TRBV2|TRBJ1-2
TGTGCCAGCAGTGTGGACAGGGGGACTAACTATGGCTACACCTTC
CASSVDRGTNYGYTF
>.|.|TRBV11-2|TRBJ1-2
TGTGCCAGCAGCTTAGATCAGCAGGGGTCCTCCGGGGGCTACACCTTC
CASSLDQQGSSGGYTF
>.|.|TRBV6-1|TRBJ1-3
TGTGCCAGCAGTGTAGGCCCCGGGCAGGGAGGAAACACCATATATTTT
CASSVGPGQGGNTIYF
>.|.|TRBV6-6|TRBJ1-1
TGTGCCAGCACCTCCCCCGGGGGTGCTGACACTGAAGCTTTCTTT
CASTSPGGADTEAFF
>TRBD2|.|TRBV5-4|TRBJ2-7
TGTGCCAGCCAACGGGGGGGCGGGGCCCCCCACGAGCAGTACTTC
CASQRGGGAPHEQYF
>.|.|TRBV9|TRBJ1-2
TGTGCCAGCAGCGCACAGGGATCTTCCAATCTTGCTGGCTACACCTTC
CASSAQGSSNLAGYTF
>TRBD2|once|TRBV15|TRBJ2-3
TGTGCCACCAGCAGCCCGGTCGGGCTAGCGGGGGCAGATACGCAGTATTTT
CATSSPVGLAGADTQYF
>.|.|TRBV6-5|TRBJ1-5
TGTGCCAGCAGCACCGGCAGGGTCAATCAGCCCCAGCATTTT
CASSTGRVNQPQHF
>.|.|TRBV19|TRBJ2-6
TGTGCCAGTAGTCGGGGGAACGGGGCCAACGTCCTGACTTTC
CASSRGNGANVLTF
>TRBD1|.|TRBV9|TRBJ1-2
TGTGCCAGCAGCGTAGAGACAGGGTCGGCTGGCTACACCTTC
CASSVETGSAGYTF
>TRBD1|.|TRBV27|TRBJ2-4
TGTGCCAGCAGTTTGGACAGGGTGTTCGCCAAAAACATTCAGTACTTC
CASSLDRVFAKNIQYF
>TRBD2|.|TRBV25-1|TRBJ2-1
TGTGCCAGCAGTGAGGTGGGACTAGCCGGGACCTACTACAATGAGCAGTTCTTC
CASSEVGLAGTYYNEQFF
>TRBD1|.|TRBV27|TRBJ2-3
TGTGCCAGCAGTTTTTGGACAGGGGGACGCACAGATACGCAGTATTTT
CASSFWTGGRTDTQYF
>TRBD2|.|TRBV7-8|TRBJ2-1
TGTGCCAGCAGCCCCCGGCGGGGGGGGAAGGATGAGCAGTTCTTC
CASSPRRGGKDEQFF
>.|.|TRBV18|TRBJ1-1
TGTGCCAGCTCCCCCGGACAGAACACTGAAGCTTTCTTT
CASSPGQNTEAFF
>TRBD2|.|TRBV7-8|TRBJ2-1
TGTGCCAGCAGCTCGAGGACTAGCGGGGGGTACTGGTCGCCCAATGAGCAGTTCTTC
CASSSRTSGGYWSPNEQFF
>TRBD1|.|TRBV6-5|TRBJ2-7
TGTGCCAGCAGCCCTCATGGGACAGGGTCCTACGAGCAGTACTTC
CASSPHGTGSYEQYF
>.|once|TRBV15|TRBJ2-7
TGTGCCACCAGCAGGGATACCGACGGAGCCTACGAGCAGTACTTC
CATSRDTDGAYEQYF
>TRBD1|.|TRBV6-1|TRBJ1-5
TGTGCCAGCAGTGAAAGCCGACAGGGAGCTCAGCCCCAGCATTTT
CASSESRQGAQPQHF
>.|once|TRBV9|TRBJ2-7
TGTGCCAGCAGCCCAACAGGTACGAGGGAGCAGTACTTC
CASSPTGTREQYF
>TRBD1|once|TRBV5-1|TRBJ1-5
TGCGCCAGCAGCTTTGGACAGGGGATCAATCAGCCCCAGCATTTT
CASSFGQGINQPQHF
>.|once|TRBV2|TRBJ1-1
TGTGCCAGCAGTGATATTACATCCATGAACACTGAAGCTTTCTTT
CASSDITSMNTEAFF
>TRBD2|.|TRBV19|TRBJ2-7
TGTGCCAGTAGTATGGTTCTAGCGGGTCCCTACGAGCAGTACTTC
CASSMVLAGPYEQYF
>.|.|TRBV7-9|TRBJ1-6
TGTGCCAGCAGCTTGGACTCGAGAACTTCACCCCTCCACTTT
CASSLDSRTSPLHF